This T cell receptor beta chain was recorded in a study of CD8 T cells in Susac syndrome. Deletions cut 5 bases from V and 1 base from J, with 12 bases between. Germline V gene data show CDR1 as MNHNS and CDR2 as SASEGT. This CDR3 has 14 residues. Reverse transcription of roughly 0.45 to 1 ug RNA was performed with random hexamers. Amplification of TCR beta CDR3 by immunoSEQ multiplex PCR spanned 54 Vbeta and 13 Jbeta. Each CDR3 protein gets one entry after TCRdb re-called the immunoSEQ multiplex PCR reads with MiXCR. The sample consists of 130,000 or so distinct CDR3 sequences, less than 95% of them appearing once. The authors sequenced TCR beta from blood CD8+ and CD4+ T cells. Controls comprised healthy donors matched for age and sex. TEMRA cells underwent FACS enrichment and CD8+ and CD4+ T cells underwent negative isolation. Only a few counts were recorded for this clonotype.

The sequence was obtained from a human donor in good health. V is TRBV6-1 and J is TRBJ2-7; D is unclear. Source material: CD4+ T cells from PBMCs. CDR3 sequence (DNA): TGTGCCAGCAGTTTCGACCCGGGTTCCTACGAGCAGTACTTC. It translates to CASSFDPGSYEQYF.